Included here is one T cell receptor (beta chain) sequence, with context. Its antigen is unknown. The data were obtained in a study of beta chain features in type 1 diabetes. The germline CDR1 and CDR2 sequences are SGDLS and YYNGEE. The V and J ends lost 4 bases and 4 bases, in that order; junction bases with no gene match: 16. The CDR3 sequence is 19 residues long. The sequenced template was cDNA made from the entire isolated RNA. TCRdb keeps only in-frame clones here, not all; method: immunoSEQ multiplex PCR. Of 350,000 to 400,000 clones in the sample, roughly 16% were seen once. Regarding the study as a whole: It was not settled here whether HLA type affects TCRB rearrangement.

Staining for CD45RO/CCR7/CD25/CD127/CD95/CD27 allowed sorting of CD4+ naive, central memory, regulatory and stem cell-like memory cells. The genes are TRBV9 and TRBJ2-6; 8 bases align to TRBD1. The sequencing input was naive CD4+ T cells from blood. The clonotype comes from a young woman in good health. The CDR3 DNA sequence: TGTGCCAGCAGCTTCAATGCCGCGCAGGGGGCCGGGGGGGCCAACGTCCTGACTTTC. This encodes CASSFNAAQGAGGANVLTF. Complete variable domain (other parts from reference TRBV9 and TRBJ2-6): DSGVTQTPKHLITATGQRVTLRCSPRSGDLSVYWYQQSLDQGLQFLIQYYNGEERAKGNILERFSAQQFPDLHSELNLSSLELGDSALYFCASSFNAAQGAGGANVLTFGAGSRLTVL.